This TCR beta chain comes out of a study of shared clonotypes between healthy human individuals. CDR3 length: 20 residues. V was clipped by 4 bases and J by 1 base; unmatched bases: 17. Germline-derived CDR1 and CDR2 are MRHNA and SNTAGT. TCRdb keeps only in-frame clones here, not all; method: immunoSEQ multiplex PCR. The table includes around 700,000 clones, over 65% detected once. This TCR was sampled from a woman in her 30s in good health. Sequenced sample: memory CD4+ T cells sorted from blood. The subset denotes: CD45RA-negative fraction. The chain recombines TRBV6-4 with TRBJ2-7; 12 bases are shared with TRBD2. CDR3 sequence (DNA): TGTGCCAGCAGTGCCCCCACCGGGACTAGCGGGTCTTCTCGATCCTACGAGCAGTACTTC. The encoded protein is CASSAPTGTSGSSRSYEQYF.